This entry lists 8 T cell receptor beta chains sequenced from one sample in a study of early T cells in non-severe SARS-CoV-2 infection. TCRdb recomputed calls from the 5' RACE reads with MiXCR, one row per CDR3 protein. This table holds around 84,000 distinct CDR3 sequences, under 15% found once. Sequencing was done on a sample of whole blood. The receptor source for this set is an adult who was a healthcare worker with PCR-confirmed SARS-CoV-2 infection or an uninfected control (not recorded which).

This clonotype was counted ten times or more. The chain carries TRBV9 and TRBJ2-3; 12 bases match TRBD2. This CDR3 has 16 residues. Germline values: CDR1 SGDLS, CDR2 YYNGEE. J lost 9 bases, V lost 2 bases, and 10 bases had no gene match. Written as DNA, the CDR3 is TGTGCCAGCAGCGTGCGGCTAGCGGGAGGGCCGGAGACGCAGTATTTT. Residues: CASSVRLAGGPETQYF.

There are a few counts of this clonotype. V and J are TRBV5-1 and TRBJ2-2; 7 bases match TRBD1. V was clipped by 4 bases and J by 4 bases; unmatched bases: 13. Germline CDR1 is SGHRS and CDR2 is YFSETQ. The CDR3 sequence is 17 residues long. The CDR3: CASSVPPGTVGTGELFF. CDR3 nucleotides: TGCGCCAGCAGCGTACCCCCGGGGACAGTTGGCACCGGGGAGCTGTTTTTT.

There are a few counts of this clonotype. A read error may explain this, as a much larger clone is one base away. This CDR3 is missing its conserved last phenylalanine or tryptophan, likely due to a read error. The chain carries TRBV7-9 and TRBJ2-7; D unclear. The CDR3 runs 13 residues. V gave up 5 bases and J gave up 3 bases, with 11 bases separating them. Germline V gene lookup returns CDR1 SEHNR and CDR2 FQNEAQ (reference sequence). The chain's CDR3 is CASSNRHLYEQYS. As DNA, the CDR3 is TGTGCCAGCAGCAACCGACACCTCTACGAGCAGTACTCC.

There are many counts of this clonotype. The rearrangement joins TRBV6-2 or TRBV6-3 to TRBJ2-5, with 8 bases lining up with TRBD2. The germline V gene has CDR1 MNHEY and CDR2 SVGEGT. The junction had 7 bases not matched to a gene; V was cut back by 5 bases and J by 2 bases. This CDR3 comprises 15 residues. CDR3 amino acids: CASSQTTSGQETQYF. CDR3 sequence (DNA): TGTGCCAGCAGTCAGACCACTAGCGGACAAGAGACCCAGTACTTC.

The J gene is TRBJ2-3, the V gene TRBV5-4; no clear D. The CDR3 is made up of 12 amino acids. V lost 2 bases, J lost 9 bases, and 10 bases lay in between. The germline CDR1 and CDR2 sequences are SGHNT and YYREEE (reference sequence). CDR3 DNA sequence: TGTGCCAGCAGCTTTAATCACGAAACGCAGTATTTT. This gives the protein CASSFNHETQYF.

At least ten counts were recorded for this clonotype. V usage is TRBV28 and J usage is TRBJ1-1; D is possibly TRBD1 (6 bases). The CDR3 is 15 residues long. Per the germline V gene, CDR1 is MDHEN and CDR2 is SYDVKM. V gave up 5 bases and J gave up 6 bases, with 19 bases separating them. The CDR3: CASSPQQGRAAEAFF. The DNA of the CDR3 is TGTGCCAGCAGTCCACAACAGGGACGGGCGGCTGAAGCTTTCTTT.

V usage is TRBV6-5 and J usage is TRBJ2-7; possibly TRBD1 or TRBD2 for D (5 bases each). The CDR3 runs to 15 residues. Trimming removed 5 bases from V and 3 bases from J, with 17 bases in between. CDR1 and CDR2 from the germline V gene are MNHEY and SVGAGI. The CDR3 loop reads CASSPSTGADYEQYF. CDR3 nucleotides: TGTGCCAGCAGTCCCTCGACCGGGGCGGACTACGAGCAGTACTTC.

This clonotype came up a few times. The gene calls are TRBV5-4 and TRBJ2-5; D not resolved. The germline gives CDR1 SGHNT, CDR2 YYREEE (reference sequence). The CDR3 is made up of 14 amino acids. With 2 bases removed from V and 7 bases from J, the gap between germline ends came to 15 bases. The DNA of the CDR3 is TGTGCCAGCAGCTTCTACGGGCCTACGGGGACCCAGTACTTC. It specifies CASSFYGPTGTQYF.